Listed below are T cell receptor beta chains from one sample, sequenced in a study of T cells after yellow fever vaccination. TCRdb itself ran the 5' RACE reads through MiXCR, one entry per CDR3 protein. The table shows approximately 70,000 distinct CDR3 sequences, with 5% to 8% occurring only once. Source: CD8+ T cells sorted from PBMCs, taken approximately 40 days after the first yellow fever vaccination. These receptors all come from a young man who received the YFV17D yellow fever vaccine. The CDR3 runs from the conserved cysteine through the conserved F or W. A D gene is named only where the DNA matches it firmly. Clone size is given for some rows only: seen once, a few or many times, or a class if the clone is expanded.

d_call	v_call	clone_size	j_call	cdr3_aa	cdr3_nt
.	TRBV12-3/TRBV12-4	.	TRBJ1-2	CASSLGATTTYGYTF	TGTGCCAGCAGTTTGGGGGCCACAACCACCTATGGCTACACCTTC
.	TRBV6-2/TRBV6-3	many	TRBJ1-1	CASGEGAEAFF	TGTGCCAGCGGGGAGGGGGCTGAAGCTTTCTTT
.	TRBV6-2/TRBV6-3	.	TRBJ1-1	CASSYLNTEAFF	TGTGCCAGCAGTTACTTGAACACTGAAGCTTTCTTT
.	TRBV7-9	many	TRBJ2-3	CASSSLSVTSTDTQYF	TGTGCCAGCAGCTCCCTTAGCGTTACTAGCACAGATACGCAGTATTTT
.	TRBV20-1	few	TRBJ1-2	CSASWGIPWSVGYTF	TGCAGTGCTAGTTGGGGCATACCATGGTCTGTTGGCTACACCTTC
TRBD1	TRBV5-1	many	TRBJ2-1	CASSQGVLSYNEQFF	TGCGCCAGCAGCCAGGGGGTACTATCCTACAATGAGCAGTTCTTC
TRBD2	TRBV4-2	.	TRBJ2-4	CASSQTGTSAAKNIQYF	TGTGCCAGCAGCCAAACCGGGACTAGCGCTGCCAAAAACATTCAGTACTTC
.	TRBV3-1	many	TRBJ2-1	CASSQARLDTNNEQFF	TGTGCCAGCAGCCAAGCAAGACTAGATACGAACAATGAGCAGTTCTTC
.	TRBV25-1	few	TRBJ1-1	CASSDEGVNTEAFF	TGTGCCAGCAGTGACGAGGGAGTGAACACTGAAGCTTTCTTT
.	TRBV7-9	many	TRBJ2-3	CASSTLLDTQYF	TGTGCCAGCAGCACCCTTCTAGACACGCAGTATTTT
.	TRBV10-3	many	TRBJ2-7	CAISEDPAGSYEQYF	TGTGCCATCAGTGAAGATCCCGCCGGATCCTACGAGCAGTACTTC
.	TRBV7-9	many	TRBJ1-4	CASSARGDPEKLFF	TGTGCCAGCAGCGCACGAGGAGACCCTGAAAAACTGTTTTTT
.	TRBV6-2/TRBV6-3	.	TRBJ1-5	CASSYSGGRRLAQHF	TGTGCCAGCAGTTACTCGGGGGGGCGCCGGCTGGCCCAGCATTTT
.	TRBV13	.	TRBJ1-4	CASSHPDEKLFF	TGTGCCAGCAGCCACCCCGATGAAAAACTGTTTTTT
.	TRBV10-3	.	TRBJ2-5	CAISEGTQETQYF	TGTGCCATCAGTGAGGGAACCCAAGAGACCCAGTACTTC
.	TRBV7-9	many	TRBJ2-5	CASSLEVETQYF	TGTGCCAGCAGCTTAGAGGTAGAGACCCAGTACTTC
.	TRBV11-2	few	TRBJ2-3	CASSFNPELTASTDTQYF	TGTGCCAGCAGCTTTAATCCGGAGCTCACAGCTTCCACAGATACGCAGTATTTT
.	TRBV29-1	few	TRBJ2-5	CSVEVRGTMTQETQYF	TGCAGCGTTGAAGTGAGAGGGACGATGACCCAAGAGACCCAGTACTTC
.	TRBV29-1	few	TRBJ1-2	CSATELQSYGYTF	TGCAGCGCGACAGAATTACAATCCTATGGCTACACCTTC
.	TRBV5-1	many	TRBJ2-1	CASSLRGSSYNEQFF	TGCGCCAGCAGCTTGCGGGGGAGCTCCTACAATGAGCAGTTCTTC
.	TRBV7-8	.	TRBJ1-5	CASSLADTNQPQHF	TGTGCCAGCAGCCTCGCGGACACTAATCAGCCCCAGCATTTT
TRBD2	TRBV19	few	TRBJ2-7	CASSLYPPGGYEQYF	TGTGCCAGTAGTCTCTACCCCCCGGGGGGCTACGAGCAGTACTTC
.	TRBV16	.	TRBJ2-2	CASSSRLLCWVLLF	TGTGCCAGCAGCTCCAGACTGCTCTGTTGGGTGCTGCTTTTT
TRBD2	TRBV6-2/TRBV6-3	many	TRBJ2-5	CASSHSRTSVETQYF	TGTGCCAGCAGTCATTCACGGACTAGCGTGGAGACCCAGTACTTC
.	TRBV27	many	TRBJ2-5	CASSFLPGDQETQYF	TGTGCCAGCAGTTTCCTTCCAGGGGACCAAGAGACCCAGTACTTC
TRBD1	TRBV11-3	few	TRBJ2-2	CASGEGGNTGELFF	TGTGCCAGCGGGGAAGGGGGCAACACCGGGGAGCTGTTTTTT
TRBD1	TRBV3-1	.	TRBJ2-7	CARCRGPGTGLYYEQYF	TGTGCCCGCTGCCGAGGCCCCGGGACAGGGCTTTACTACGAGCAGTACTTC
.	TRBV4-3	many	TRBJ2-5	CASSQDPGEVIQETQYF	TGCGCCAGCAGCCAAGATCCGGGGGAGGTCATCCAAGAGACCCAGTACTTC
.	TRBV12-3/TRBV12-4	many	TRBJ1-1	CASSFSGSEAFF	TGTGCCAGCAGTTTTTCAGGCTCTGAAGCTTTCTTT
.	TRBV28	few	TRBJ1-5	CASSQRSGPSQPQHF	TGTGCCAGCAGCCAAAGGTCGGGGCCCAGTCAGCCCCAGCATTTT
.	TRBV20-1	.	TRBJ2-1	CSARFLQETRDEQFF	TGCAGTGCTAGATTCTTACAGGAGACTCGAGATGAGCAGTTCTTC
.	TRBV7-9	few	TRBJ1-5	CASSLAGGSGDSNQPQHF	TGTGCCAGCAGCTTAGCGGGGGGGTCGGGTGATAGCAATCAGCCCCAGCATTTT
.	TRBV7-9	few	TRBJ1-1	CASSLITGMNTEAFF	TGTGCCAGCAGCTTAATCACAGGGATGAACACTGAAGCTTTCTTT
.	TRBV12-3/TRBV12-4	many	TRBJ2-2	CASSLDTGELFF	TGTGCCAGCAGCTTAGACACCGGGGAGCTGTTTTTT
TRBD1	TRBV5-1	.	TRBJ2-1	CASSLVQGAVEQFF	TGCGCCAGCAGCTTGGTACAGGGGGCTGTTGAGCAGTTCTTC
.	TRBV6-5	few	TRBJ1-5	CASSPRTASNQPQHF	TGTGCCAGCAGCCCTAGGACAGCAAGCAATCAGCCCCAGCATTTT
.	TRBV29-1	many	TRBJ2-5	CSVVPSWDTIQETQYF	TGCAGCGTTGTGCCTTCTTGGGACACGATCCAAGAGACCCAGTACTTC
TRBD2	TRBV7-2	many	TRBJ2-1	CASSLWASGGAYNEQFF	TGTGCCAGCAGCTTATGGGCCAGCGGGGGGGCCTACAATGAGCAGTTCTTC
TRBD2	TRBV20-1	many	TRBJ2-3	CSARDLSSGGAITDTQYF	TGCAGTGCTAGAGATCTATCTAGCGGGGGGGCTATCACAGATACGCAGTATTTT
.	TRBV9	.	TRBJ1-2	CASSVTGISGGYTF	TGTGCCAGCAGCGTTACGGGGATTTCGGGTGGCTACACCTTC
.	TRBV5-1	many	TRBJ2-3	CASSLRPGRTDTQYF	TGCGCCAGCAGCTTGCGGCCGGGAAGGACAGATACGCAGTATTTT
.	TRBV11-2	few	TRBJ1-1	CASSFLPDAYAEAFF	TGTGCCAGCAGCTTTTTGCCCGATGCGTATGCTGAAGCTTTCTTT
.	TRBV11-1	many	TRBJ2-2	CASSSPTQTGLWTGELFF	TGTGCCAGCAGCTCACCGACTCAAACGGGACTCTGGACCGGGGAGCTGTTTTTT
.	TRBV12-3/TRBV12-4	many	TRBJ1-1	CASSFEGGGGEAFF	TGTGCCAGCAGTTTTGAGGGGGGAGGTGGTGAAGCTTTCTTT
.	TRBV27	many	TRBJ1-1	CASSLVRETEAFF	TGTGCCAGCAGTTTGGTCCGAGAGACTGAAGCTTTCTTT
.	TRBV4-1	few	TRBJ2-3	CASSQGGDDTQYF	TGCGCCAGCAGCCAAGGGGGGGACGATACGCAGTATTTT
.	TRBV5-1	few	TRBJ2-3	CASSLYMDTQYF	TGCGCCAGCAGCTTGTACATGGATACGCAGTATTTT
TRBD2	TRBV7-2	few	TRBJ2-2	CASSFTPGTRGGELFF	TGTGCCAGCAGCTTTACTCCCGGGACTAGGGGCGGGGAGCTGTTTTTT
.	TRBV5-1	.	TRBJ2-7	CASSSGGRGLVPIYEQYF	TGCGCCAGCAGCTCCGGGGGTCGGGGGCTGGTCCCTATTTACGAGCAGTACTTC
.	TRBV19	few	TRBJ2-1	CASSLPAQGGDEQFF	TGTGCCAGTAGTTTGCCGGCCCAGGGGGGGGATGAGCAGTTCTTC
TRBD2	TRBV6-4	many	TRBJ2-1	CASSDSSGAYNEQFF	TGTGCCAGCAGTGACTCTAGCGGGGCCTACAATGAGCAGTTCTTC
.	TRBV20-1	few	TRBJ1-3	CSARVQDRGNTIYF	TGCAGTGCTAGGGTACAGGATAGAGGAAACACCATATATTTT
TRBD2	TRBV10-3	.	TRBJ2-1	CAIRLAGVYNEQFF	TGTGCCATAAGACTAGCGGGGGTATACAATGAGCAGTTCTTC